The present entry profiles one T cell receptor (beta chain) with its context. Its target is unknown. Constant-segment primers served in 5'RACE that generated TCR alpha and TCR beta cDNA libraries bearing sample barcodes and UMIs. TCRdb re-called the 5' RACE reads with MiXCR, one entry per CDR3 protein. This table holds approximately 480,000 distinct CDR3 sequences, 15% to 20% found once. The CDR3 consists of 16 residues. Germline loops: CDR1 SGHVS, CDR2 FNYEAQ. The V gene lost 5 bases and the J gene lost 1 base, with 17 bases spanning the gap. The sample belongs to a study of T-cell memory formation after mild COVID-19. Study summary: The study found TCR clusters largely donor specific. Findings of the study overall: Clones shrinking from day 15 to 85 showed even CD4/CD8 mixes; later expanders tilted CD4+. Researchers found some responding clones in pre-infection memory, a sign that cross-reactive memory joined.

The chain has TRBV7-6 and TRBJ1-1; D is unresolved. The sequence derives from an adult woman who had mild COVID-19 (a few samples of this study predate the infection). Cell type and time point are not known. The source material was PBMCs or a T cell subset sorted from them (not recorded which). This CDR3 reads CASSTSAWAENTEAFF. The CDR3 region has the DNA TGTGCCAGCAGCACAAGCGCGTGGGCCGAGAACACTGAAGCTTTCTTT. Full variable domain (remainder filled in from reference TRBV7-6 and TRBJ1-1): GAGVSQSPRYKVTKRGQDVALRCDPISGHVSLYWYRQALGQGPEFLTYFNYEAQQDKSGLPNDRFSAERPEGSISTLTIQRTEQRDSAMYRCASSTSAWAENTEAFFGQGTRLTVV.